The next 9 T cell receptor beta chains were all read from a single sample in a study of control samples from healthy donors and cancer patients. Sequenced by immunoSEQ multiplex PCR; TCRdb stores in-frame clones only, minus some. This table has around 180,000 clones, roughly 94% appearing once. The source material was blood. These TCRs come from a woman younger than 30 in good health.

This clone was counted once. The chain employs TRBV11-3 and TRBJ1-2; D is unresolved. The CDR3 sequence is 14 residues long. The germline V gene has CDR1 SGHNT and CDR2 YENEEA. Between the trimmed V and J ends, which lost 4 bases and 10 bases, there was a span of 19 bases. The CDR3 spells CASSYQSGRSIYTF. CDR3 coding DNA: TGTGCCAGCAGCTATCAATCGGGCCGATCAATCTACACCTTC.

The genes are TRBV19 and TRBJ2-3; TRBD2 might be the D (5 bases). Trimming left V 4 bases short and J 2 bases short, with 13 bases between. Germline V gene sequence: CDR1 LNHDA, CDR2 SQIVND (reference sequence). The CDR3 is 15 residues long. The CDR3 loop is CASSRLGVNTDTQYF. DNA of the CDR3: TGTGCCAGTAGTAGGCTGGGAGTCAACACAGATACGCAGTATTTT.

This clone was counted a single time. CDR3 amino acids: CSASFTGTTYNEQFF. The CDR3 bases are TGCAGTGCTAGTTTTACCGGGACTACATACAATGAGCAGTTCTTC. This chain connects TRBV20-1 to TRBJ2-1, with TRBD2 identical over 7 bases. Per germline, CDR1 DFQATT and CDR2 SNEGSKA (reference sequence). The CDR3 is 15 amino acids. V was clipped by 3 bases and J by 4 bases; unmatched bases: 9.

V and J are TRBV15 and TRBJ2-5; D gene uncertain. Germline CDR1 is LNHNV and CDR2 is YYDKDF (reference sequence). This CDR3 comprises 15 residues. V was clipped by 2 bases and J by 9 bases, with 19 bases between them. CDR3 nucleotide sequence: TGTGCCACCAGCAGACGGCCGGCTGTTGTCAAGGCCCAGTACTTC. It is translated as CATSRRPAVVKAQYF.

The chain carries TRBV7-9 and TRBJ1-3, with D unresolved. V lost 0 bases and J lost 4, with 4 bases in between. Germline-derived CDR1 and CDR2 are SEHNR and FQNEAQ (reference sequence). The CDR3 runs to 13 residues. In nucleotides, the CDR3 is TGTGCCAGCAGCTTAGCCCCAGGAAACACCATATATTTT. Translated: CASSLAPGNTIYF.

J is TRBJ1-2 and V is TRBV19, with 7 bases identical to TRBD1. The V gene end was trimmed by 4 bases and the J gene end by 5 bases; junction bases not matched to a gene: 4. Germline CDR1 is LNHDA and CDR2 is SQIVND (reference sequence). This CDR3 contains 13 residues. The CDR3 reads CASSTTGAYGYTF. In nucleotides, the CDR3 is TGTGCCAGTAGTACTACAGGGGCTTATGGCTACACCTTC.

J is TRBJ1-5 and V is TRBV18, with TRBD1 matching over 7 bases. The CDR3 contains 16 residues. Germline CDR1 KGHSH, CDR2 LQKENI. Trimming at V came to 5 bases and at J to 11 bases, leaving 18 bases not matched to a gene. This CDR3 reads CASSYSTGTVLLAQHF. Written as DNA, the CDR3 is TGTGCCAGCTCATACTCTACAGGGACAGTCTTGTTAGCCCAGCATTTT.

J is TRBJ1-2 and V is TRBV12-5; perhaps TRBD1 as D (5 bases). This CDR3 comprises 14 residues. V lost 0 bases and J 2 bases, leaving 7 bases between the germline ends. Germline-derived CDR1 and CDR2 are LGHNT and FRNRAP. The CDR3 spells CASGLVGLNYGYTF. The CDR3 bases are TGTGCTAGTGGTTTGGTGGGACTGAACTATGGCTACACCTTC.

This clone was recorded once. The chain links TRBV2 to TRBJ2-1; 8 bases are shared with TRBD2. Germline V gives CDR1 SNHLY, CDR2 FYNNEI. V lost 3 bases to trimming and J lost 6 bases; unmatched junction nucleotides: 7. The CDR3 loop spans 15 amino acids. CDR3 DNA: TGTGCCAGCAGTGAGGGACTAGGTCGGGGCAATGAGCAGTTCTTC. Translation: CASSEGLGRGNEQFF.